This T cell receptor (beta chain) was profiled in a study of blood T cell repertoires in COVID-19. Turning to the study itself: Researchers got acute and convalescent COVID-19 samples from the United States, Italy and Spain. Sample material is recorded as cDNA or gDNA derived from T cells, B-cell-depleted T cells, or PBMCs.

Seattle participants joined during active infection and were tracked over time. Regarding this clone: Other DNA variants within this sample encode the same CDR3.

In the authors' workflow: It was from reference gene primer amplification that nucleated cell counts were estimated. Clones were read by immunoSEQ multiplex PCR, and TCRdb kept only the in-frame ones, dropping some. V and J calls and clone size come straight from that table; D and trimming were deduced from the DNA. The table includes approximately 290,000 clones, 70% to 85% detected once. The CDR3 length is 14 residues. Germline V gene sequence: CDR1 SEHNR, CDR2 FQNEAQ (reference sequence). Trimming cost V 1 base and J 5 bases, with 11 bases left between them. The clonotype was recovered from a human donor with COVID-19, enrolled during active disease. The donor label of this sample is uncertain. V gene TRBV7-9 combines with J gene TRBJ2-5; TRBD2 is a possible D gene (5 bases). The sample taken for sequencing was peripheral blood. The CDR3 nucleotides read TGTGCCAGCAGCTTAGGGCTAGCTACGGAGACCCAGTACTTC. Translation gives CASSLGLATETQYF.